This T cell receptor (beta chain) was recorded in a study of blood T cell repertoires in COVID-19. Measured with immunoSEQ multiplex PCR; TCRdb has only the in-frame clones, and not every one. This sample has about 59,000 clones, with roughly three quarters found just once. CDR1 is MGHDK, CDR2 SYGVNS, per germline. The CDR3 is 16 residues long. V gave up 6 bases and J gave up 0 bases; unmatched junction bases: 8. The chain carries TRBV25-1 and TRBJ2-5; TRBD1 matches 9 bases. This TCR was sampled from a man aged 60 to 75 with acute or convalescent COVID-19. The sample comprised peripheral blood. The CDR3 reads CASRPYGTGYQETQYF. As DNA, the CDR3 is TGTGCCAGCAGACCGTACGGGACAGGGTACCAAGAGACCCAGTACTTC. The full variable domain, rest sourced from reference TRBV25-1 and TRBJ2-5, is EADIYQTPRYLVIGTGKKITLECSQTMGHDKMYWYQQDPGMELHLIHYSYGVNSTEKGDLSSESTVSRIRTEHFPLTLESARPSHTSQYLCASRPYGTGYQETQYFGPGTRLLVL.